The 9 T cell receptor beta chains listed next were all sequenced from one sample in a study of T cell changes during pregnancy in multiple sclerosis. Some clones are missing from TCRdb's copy, which holds only in-frame ones; the method was immunoSEQ multiplex PCR. Of some 74,000 clones detected, 80% to 95% appear once; the ten largest clones hold around 3.5%. This sample comprised peripheral blood, obtained after pregnancy. The receptor source for this set is a female donor in good health, enrolled as a control in a pregnancy study.

The chain links TRBV5-1 to TRBJ1-6; 8 positions match TRBD1. This CDR3 contains 15 residues. V trimming: 3 bases; J trimming: 11 bases; junction bases outside the gene matches: 10. Germline CDR1 SGHRS, CDR2 YFSETQ. CDR3 nucleotide sequence: TGCGCCAGCAGCTCGGAAGCTGGACAGGGAACACCCCTCCACTTT. Translating gives CASSSEAGQGTPLHF.

This chain uses TRBV7-9 with TRBJ2-1, with D hard to call. The CDR3 totals 12 residues. The germline gives CDR1 SEHNR, CDR2 FQNEAQ (reference sequence). Trimming pared 8 bases from V and 7 bases from J, leaving 12 bases between. The CDR3 DNA follows: TGTGCCAGCGCATTAGAGCTAAATGAGCAGTTCTTC. Its translation: CASALELNEQFF.

This chain links TRBV5-6 with TRBJ2-5, with D perhaps matching TRBD2 (6 bases). Germline values: CDR1 SGHDT, CDR2 YYEEEE. The length of the CDR3 is 15 residues. Trimming stripped 5 bases from V and 5 bases from J, with 19 bases between. The CDR3 is CASSLIGPGGETQYF. CDR3 nucleotides: TGTGCCAGCAGTCTAATAGGCCCTGGGGGGGAGACCCAGTACTTC. Full variable domain (rest looked up from reference TRBV5-6 and TRBJ2-5): DAGVTQSPTHLIKTRGQQVTLRCSPKSGHDTVSWYQQALGQGPQFIFQYYEEEERQRGNFPDRFSGHQFPNYSSELNVNALLLGDSALYLCASSLIGPGGETQYFGPGTRLLVL.

This chain connects TRBV6-6 to TRBJ2-7; 11 positions match TRBD2. Germline CDR1 is MNHNY and CDR2 is SVGAGI (reference sequence). The V segment lost 7 bases and the J segment 2 bases; nucleotides outside the gene matches: 4. The CDR3 is made up of 14 amino acids. CDR3: CASNLAGGPYEQYF. The CDR3 DNA sequence: TGTGCCAGCAATCTAGCGGGAGGACCCTACGAGCAGTACTTC.

V gene TRBV9 combines with J gene TRBJ1-5; no reliable D call. Germline V CDR1 and CDR2: SGDLS, YYNGEE. This CDR3 comprises 14 residues. Deletions cut 0 bases from V and 0 bases from J, with 4 bases between. CDR3 in amino acids: CASSVGYSNQPQHF. CDR3 nucleotide sequence: TGTGCCAGCAGCGTAGGTTATAGCAATCAGCCCCAGCATTTT.

The chain recombines TRBV5-1 with TRBJ2-2, with 10 positions matching TRBD2. CDR3 length: 16 amino acids. The V gene's germline CDR1 is SGHRS and CDR2 YFSETQ. The J segment lost 5 bases and the V segment lost 0 bases, leaving 4 bases of the junction unmatched. CDR3 sequence: CASSLDPSGSTGELFF. The CDR3, as DNA: TGCGCCAGCAGCTTGGATCCTAGCGGGAGTACCGGGGAGCTGTTTTTT.

This sequence joins TRBV19 and TRBJ2-2; 8 positions match TRBD1. The CDR3 runs 15 residues. The V segment lost 3 bases and the J segment 6 bases; nucleotides outside the gene matches: 6. From germline, CDR1 is LNHDA and CDR2 SQIVND (reference sequence). The CDR3 here is CASSIGQGVAGELFF. The CDR3 DNA sequence: TGTGCCAGTAGTATCGGACAGGGCGTCGCCGGGGAGCTGTTTTTT.

This chain links TRBV7-3 with TRBJ2-6; 10 bases line up with TRBD2. CDR3 length: 18 amino acids. The germline CDR1 and CDR2 sequences are SGHTA and FQGTGA. The trim removed 5 bases at V and 4 bases at J, leaving 11 bases unmatched. The CDR3 nucleotides are TGTGCCAGCAGCCCGTGGTCCAGCGGGAGGGTGGGGGCCAACGTCCTGACTTTC. Translating it yields CASSPWSSGRVGANVLTF.

This clone was seen a single time. The chain employs TRBV10-2 and TRBJ2-7, with 11 bases identical to TRBD2. The CDR3 is 16 amino acids. V gave up 7 bases and J gave up 1 base; unmatched junction bases: 9. Germline V gives CDR1 WSHSY, CDR2 SAAADI. Here the CDR3 reads CASKPSGGPRSYEQYF. The CDR3 DNA reads as TGCGCCAGCAAGCCTAGCGGGGGGCCGAGATCCTACGAGCAGTACTTC.